This TCR beta chain was documented in a study of cytomegalovirus exposure and HLA in healthy donors. Study-wide results and limits: As a later analysis showed, a missense DCLRE1C variant was linked to trimming of TCR beta V- and J-genes. The classifier was said to identify cytomegalovirus status with high specificity and sensitivity. Analysis performed later showed TCR beta chains linked to HLA being more clonally expanded than equally common others. By a later analysis, the bulk of CMV-associated TCR beta chains appeared HLA-restricted.

The PCR was carried out with 60 Vbeta primers and 13 Jbeta primers. Sequencing was performed with immunoSEQ multiplex PCR; in TCRdb, only in-frame clones are kept and a portion is missing. The sample holds 180,000 or so clones, around a tenth seen once. This clone was counted a few times. Its target is not known. Trimming took off 8 bases at V and 4 bases at J, with 14 bases between the two ends. The length of the CDR3 is 12 residues. CDR1 and CDR2 (germline): SQVTM, ANQGSEA. This clonotype originated in a woman between 25 and 40 years old in good health and CMV-seropositive. The V gene is TRBV29-1, the J gene TRBJ2-5; D is uncertain. Material for sequencing was PBMCs. CDR3 sequence reads: CSFSAGSETQYF. The CDR3 DNA reads TGCAGCTTCTCAGCAGGTTCAGAGACCCAGTACTTC.